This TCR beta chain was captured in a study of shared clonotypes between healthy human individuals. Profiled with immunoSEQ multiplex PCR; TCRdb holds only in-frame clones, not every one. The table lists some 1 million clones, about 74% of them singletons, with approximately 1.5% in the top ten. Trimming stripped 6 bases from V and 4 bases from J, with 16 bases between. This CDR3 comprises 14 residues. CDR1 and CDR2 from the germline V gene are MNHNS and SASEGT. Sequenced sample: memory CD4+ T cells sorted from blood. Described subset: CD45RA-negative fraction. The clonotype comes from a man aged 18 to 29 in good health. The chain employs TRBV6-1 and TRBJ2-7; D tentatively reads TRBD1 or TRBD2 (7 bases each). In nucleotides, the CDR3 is TGTGCCAGCAGCGTCAGGGGGAGGGGTTACGAGCAGTACTTC. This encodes CASSVRGRGYEQYF.